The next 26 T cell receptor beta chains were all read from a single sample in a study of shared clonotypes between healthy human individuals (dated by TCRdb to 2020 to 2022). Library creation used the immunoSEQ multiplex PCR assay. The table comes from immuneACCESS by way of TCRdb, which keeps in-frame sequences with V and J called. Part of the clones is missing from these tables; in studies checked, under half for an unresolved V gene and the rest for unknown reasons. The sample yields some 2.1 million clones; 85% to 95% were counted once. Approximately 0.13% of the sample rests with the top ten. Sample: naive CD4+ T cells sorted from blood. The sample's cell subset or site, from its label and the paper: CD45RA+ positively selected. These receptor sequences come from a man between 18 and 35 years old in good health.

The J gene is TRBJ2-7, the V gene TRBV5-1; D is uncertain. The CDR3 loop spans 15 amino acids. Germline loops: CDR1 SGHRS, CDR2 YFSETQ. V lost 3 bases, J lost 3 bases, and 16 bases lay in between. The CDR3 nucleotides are TGCGCCAGCAGCTCGACTTATAGCAGAATCTACGAGCAGTACTTC. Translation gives CASSSTYSRIYEQYF.

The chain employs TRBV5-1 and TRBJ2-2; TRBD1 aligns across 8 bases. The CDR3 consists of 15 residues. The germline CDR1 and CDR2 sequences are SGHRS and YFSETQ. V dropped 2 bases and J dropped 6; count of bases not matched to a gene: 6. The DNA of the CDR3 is TGCGCCAGCAGCTTCCCCAGGGGGCAATCCGGGGAGCTGTTTTTT. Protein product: CASSFPRGQSGELFF.

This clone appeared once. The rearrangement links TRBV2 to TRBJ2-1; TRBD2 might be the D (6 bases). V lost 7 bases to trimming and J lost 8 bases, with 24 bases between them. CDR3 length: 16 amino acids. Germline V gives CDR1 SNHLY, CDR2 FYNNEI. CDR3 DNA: TGTGCCAGCAAGGTTGGACCGCCCCCCGGGGGAGATGAGCAGTTCTTC. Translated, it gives CASKVGPPPGGDEQFF.

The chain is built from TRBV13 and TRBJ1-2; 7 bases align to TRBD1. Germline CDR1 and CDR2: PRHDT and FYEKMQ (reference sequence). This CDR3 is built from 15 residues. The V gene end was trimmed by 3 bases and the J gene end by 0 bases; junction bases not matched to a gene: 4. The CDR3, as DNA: TGTGCCAGCAGCTTCCGGGACAGAGCTAACTATGGCTACACCTTC. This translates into CASSFRDRANYGYTF.

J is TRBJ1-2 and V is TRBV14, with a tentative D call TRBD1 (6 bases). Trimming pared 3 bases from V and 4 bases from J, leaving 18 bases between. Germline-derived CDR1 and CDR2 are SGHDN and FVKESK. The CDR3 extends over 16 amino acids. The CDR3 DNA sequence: TGTGCCAGCAGCCACACGTCAGGGGAGAGGGCCTATGGCTACACCTTC. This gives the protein CASSHTSGERAYGYTF.

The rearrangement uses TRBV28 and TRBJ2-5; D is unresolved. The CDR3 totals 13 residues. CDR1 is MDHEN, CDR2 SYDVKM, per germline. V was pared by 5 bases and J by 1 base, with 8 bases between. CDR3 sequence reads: CASSLSVQETQYF. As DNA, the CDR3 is TGTGCCAGCAGTCTGTCGGTCCAAGAGACCCAGTACTTC. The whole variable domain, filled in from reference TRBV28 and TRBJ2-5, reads DVKVTQSSRYLVKRTGEKVFLECVQDMDHENMFWYRQDPGLGLRLIYFSYDVKMKEKGDIPEGYSVSREKKERFSLILESASTNQTSMYLCASSLSVQETQYFGPGTRLLVL.

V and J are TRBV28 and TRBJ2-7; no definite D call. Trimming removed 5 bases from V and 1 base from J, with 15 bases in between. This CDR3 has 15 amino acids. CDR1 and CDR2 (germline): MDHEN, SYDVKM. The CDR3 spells CASSRGDTRSYEQYF. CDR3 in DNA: TGTGCCAGCAGTCGAGGTGACACTCGATCCTACGAGCAGTACTTC.

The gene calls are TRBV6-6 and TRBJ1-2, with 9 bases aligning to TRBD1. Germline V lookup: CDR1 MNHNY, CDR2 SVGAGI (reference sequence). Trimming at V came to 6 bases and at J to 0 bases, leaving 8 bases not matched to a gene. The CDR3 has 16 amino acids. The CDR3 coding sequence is TGTGCCAGCAGACCACAGGGGGCCGGAGCTAACTATGGCTACACCTTC. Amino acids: CASRPQGAGANYGYTF.

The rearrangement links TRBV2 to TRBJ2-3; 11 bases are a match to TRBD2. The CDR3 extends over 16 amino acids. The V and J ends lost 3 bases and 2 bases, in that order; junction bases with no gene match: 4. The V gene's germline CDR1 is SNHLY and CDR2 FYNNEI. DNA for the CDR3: TGTGCCAGCAGTGATTATAGCGGGGGGGACACAGATACGCAGTATTTT. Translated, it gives CASSDYSGGDTDTQYF.

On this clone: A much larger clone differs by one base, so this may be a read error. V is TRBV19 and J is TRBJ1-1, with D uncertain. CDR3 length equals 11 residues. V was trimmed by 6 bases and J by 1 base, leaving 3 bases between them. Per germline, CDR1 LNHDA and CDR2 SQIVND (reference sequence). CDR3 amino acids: CASRWNTEAFF. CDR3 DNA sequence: TGTGCCAGTAGGTGGAACACTGAAGCTTTCTTT.

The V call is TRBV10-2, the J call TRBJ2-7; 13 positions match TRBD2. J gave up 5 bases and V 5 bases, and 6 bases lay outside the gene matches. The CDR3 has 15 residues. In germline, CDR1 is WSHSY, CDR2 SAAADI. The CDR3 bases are TGCGCCAGCAGTCCCGGACTAGCGGGAGTGGACGAGCAGTACTTC. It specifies CASSPGLAGVDEQYF.

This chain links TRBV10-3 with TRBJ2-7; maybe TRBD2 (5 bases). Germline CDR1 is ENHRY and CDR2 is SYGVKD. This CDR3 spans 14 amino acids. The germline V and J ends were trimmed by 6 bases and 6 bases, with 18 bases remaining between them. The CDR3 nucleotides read TGTGCCATCAGAACGAGGGATAACAATGGCGAGCAGTACTTC. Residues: CAIRTRDNNGEQYF.

The CDR3 bases are TGCGCCAGCAGCTCGGGTGGCCAGGCCTACCAGCCCCAGCATTTT. Translated, it gives CASSSGGQAYQPQHF. The genes are TRBV5-1 and TRBJ1-5; D not certain. This CDR3 contains 15 residues. The germline gives CDR1 SGHRS, CDR2 YFSETQ. Trimming took 3 bases from V and 7 from J, leaving 17 bases between them.

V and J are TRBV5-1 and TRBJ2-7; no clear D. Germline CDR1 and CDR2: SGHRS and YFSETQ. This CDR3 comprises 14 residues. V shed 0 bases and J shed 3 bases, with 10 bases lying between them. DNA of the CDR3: TGCGCCAGCAGCTTGGTACACAGCAACTACGAGCAGTACTTC. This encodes CASSLVHSNYEQYF. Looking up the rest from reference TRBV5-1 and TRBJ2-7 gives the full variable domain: KAGVTQTPRYLIKTRGQQVTLSCSPISGHRSVSWYQQTPGQGLQFLFEYFSETQRNKGNFPGRFSGRQFSNSRSEMNVSTLELGDSALYLCASSLVHSNYEQYFGPGTRLTVT.

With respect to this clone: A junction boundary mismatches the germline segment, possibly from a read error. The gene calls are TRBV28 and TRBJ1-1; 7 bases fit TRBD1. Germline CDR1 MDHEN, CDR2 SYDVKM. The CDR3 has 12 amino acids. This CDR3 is CASDRVNTEAFF. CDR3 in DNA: TGTGCCAGCGACAGGGTGAATACTGAAGCTTTCTTT.

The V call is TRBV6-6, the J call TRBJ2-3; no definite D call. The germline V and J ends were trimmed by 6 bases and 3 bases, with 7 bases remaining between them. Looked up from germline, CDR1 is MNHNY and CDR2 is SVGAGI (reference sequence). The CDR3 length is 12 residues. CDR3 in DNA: TGTGCCAGCAGCCCCCCTACAGATACGCAGTATTTT. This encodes CASSPPTDTQYF.

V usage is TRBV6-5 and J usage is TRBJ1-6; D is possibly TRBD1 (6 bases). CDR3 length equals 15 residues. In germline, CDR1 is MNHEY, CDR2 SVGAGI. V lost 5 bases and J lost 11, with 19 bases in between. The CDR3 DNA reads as TGTGCCAGCAGTCGGGACACAGGATCCCACGCACCCCTCCACTTT. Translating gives CASSRDTGSHAPLHF.

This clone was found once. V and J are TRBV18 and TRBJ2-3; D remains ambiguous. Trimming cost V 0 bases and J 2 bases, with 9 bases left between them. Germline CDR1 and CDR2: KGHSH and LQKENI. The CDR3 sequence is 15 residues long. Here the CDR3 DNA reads TGTGCCAGCTCACCACCGGAAACGAACACAGATACGCAGTATTTT. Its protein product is CASSPPETNTDTQYF. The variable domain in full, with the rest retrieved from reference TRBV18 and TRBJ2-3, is NAGVMQNPRHLVRRRGQEARLRCSPMKGHSHVYWYRQLPEEGLKFMVYLQKENIIDESGMPKERFSAEFPKEGPSILRIQQVVRGDSAAYFCASSPPETNTDTQYFGPGTRLTVL.

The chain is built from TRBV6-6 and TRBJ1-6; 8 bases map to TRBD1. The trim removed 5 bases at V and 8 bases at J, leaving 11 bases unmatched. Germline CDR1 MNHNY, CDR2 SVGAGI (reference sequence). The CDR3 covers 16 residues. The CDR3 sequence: CASSANRGALDSPLHF. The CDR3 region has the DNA TGTGCCAGCAGTGCCAACAGGGGGGCCCTGGATTCACCCCTCCACTTT.

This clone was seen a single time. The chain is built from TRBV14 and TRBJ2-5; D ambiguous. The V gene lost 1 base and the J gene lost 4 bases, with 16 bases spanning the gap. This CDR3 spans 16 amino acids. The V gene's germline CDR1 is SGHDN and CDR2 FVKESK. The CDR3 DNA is TGTGCCAGCAGCCAAGTGGCGACGGACCGAGGAGAGACCCAGTACTTC. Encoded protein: CASSQVATDRGETQYF.

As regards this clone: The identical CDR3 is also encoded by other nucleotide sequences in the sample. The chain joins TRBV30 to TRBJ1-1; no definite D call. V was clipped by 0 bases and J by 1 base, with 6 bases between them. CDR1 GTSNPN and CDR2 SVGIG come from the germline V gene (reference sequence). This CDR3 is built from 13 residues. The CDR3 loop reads CAWSVGGNTEAFF. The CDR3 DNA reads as TGTGCCTGGAGTGTAGGCGGGAACACTGAAGCTTTCTTT.

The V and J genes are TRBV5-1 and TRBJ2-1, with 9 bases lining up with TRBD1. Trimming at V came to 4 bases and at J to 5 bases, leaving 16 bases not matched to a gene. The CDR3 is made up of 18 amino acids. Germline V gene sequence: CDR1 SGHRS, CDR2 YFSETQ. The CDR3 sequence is CASSPLGGQGSIHNEQFF. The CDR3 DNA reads TGCGCCAGCAGCCCCTTAGGGGGACAGGGATCAATACACAATGAGCAGTTCTTC.

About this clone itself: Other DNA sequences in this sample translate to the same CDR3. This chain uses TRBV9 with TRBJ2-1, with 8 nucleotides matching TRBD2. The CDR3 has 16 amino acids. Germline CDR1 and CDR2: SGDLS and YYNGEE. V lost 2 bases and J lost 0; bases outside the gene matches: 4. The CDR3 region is CASSVTSGSSYNEQFF. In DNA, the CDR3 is TGTGCCAGCAGCGTCACTAGCGGATCCTCCTACAATGAGCAGTTCTTC. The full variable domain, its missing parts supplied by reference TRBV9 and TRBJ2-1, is DSGVTQTPKHLITATGQRVTLRCSPRSGDLSVYWYQQSLDQGLQFLIQYYNGEERAKGNILERFSAQQFPDLHSELNLSSLELGDSALYFCASSVTSGSSYNEQFFGPGTRLTVL.

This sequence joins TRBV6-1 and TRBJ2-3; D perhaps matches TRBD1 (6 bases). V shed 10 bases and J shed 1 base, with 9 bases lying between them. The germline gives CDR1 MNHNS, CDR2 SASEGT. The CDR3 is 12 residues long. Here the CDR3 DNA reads TGTGCCACTCGGACAGGCACAGATACGCAGTATTTT. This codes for CATRTGTDTQYF.

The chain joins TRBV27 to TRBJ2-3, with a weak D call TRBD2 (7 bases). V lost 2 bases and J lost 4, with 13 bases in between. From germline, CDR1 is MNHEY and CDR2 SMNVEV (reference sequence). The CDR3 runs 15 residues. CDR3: CASSLQGRGSDTQYF. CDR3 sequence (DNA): TGTGCCAGCAGTTTACAGGGGAGGGGTTCAGATACGCAGTATTTT.

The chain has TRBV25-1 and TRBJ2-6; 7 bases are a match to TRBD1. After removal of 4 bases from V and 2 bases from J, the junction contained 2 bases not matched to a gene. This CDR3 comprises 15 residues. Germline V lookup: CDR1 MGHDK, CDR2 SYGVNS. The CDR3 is CASSGGQAGANVLTF. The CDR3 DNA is TGTGCCAGCAGTGGTGGACAGGCTGGGGCCAACGTCCTGACTTTC.